The next 3 T cell receptor beta chains were all read from a single sample in a study of vaccination and CD4 T cells after COVID-19 (dated by TCRdb to between 2021 and 2024). This specimen's treatment or condition label, interpreted: roughly 11-day PBMC culture with coronavirus spike peptide pools or control peptides (ViraFEST assay). No cognate antigen is known for these TCRs. Library method: PCR. For sequencing, an Illumina iSeq 100 was employed. TCR sequencing of DNA from cultured CD4+ T cells used the Oncomine TCR Beta short-read assay at the Johns Hopkins FTIC core. TCRdb reprocessing: public reads trimmed at Q25 with fastp, clones called with MiXCR, in-frame beta chains kept. Each CDR3 protein gets just one entry, which takes the most common genes and DNA from the rows behind it. Counted in this sample were roughly 24,000 distinct CDR3 sequences; about 41% of them appeared once. Of the sample, around 9.9% falls within the top ten clones.

What was sequenced was CD4+ T cells from blood, cultured in vitro. These receptors were taken from a human donor who had recovered from COVID-19.

This clonotype was counted between two and nine times. The genes are TRBV6-2 or TRBV6-3 and TRBJ2-4, with TRBD1 matching over 8 bases. This CDR3 has 15 residues. V trimming: 2 bases; J trimming: 6 bases; junction bases outside the gene matches: 6. Germline-derived CDR1 and CDR2 are MNHEY and SVGEGT. The CDR3 DNA is TGTGCCAGCAGTTACCAGGGGGCGCGGGGAAACATTCAGTACTTC. Protein product: CASSYQGARGNIQYF.

The chain couples TRBV9 to TRBJ1-6, with D unresolved. V lost 3 bases and J 11 bases, leaving 21 bases between the germline ends. From germline, CDR1 is SGDLS and CDR2 YYNGEE. This CDR3 has 16 residues. The CDR3 here is CASSGEAGSAGAPLHF. CDR3 nucleotide sequence: TGTGCCAGCAGCGGTGAGGCAGGTTCGGCTGGGGCACCCCTCCACTTT.

This chain links TRBV20-1 with TRBJ2-5; the match to TRBD2 covers 11 bases. CDR3 size: 12 residues. Germline trimming cut 8 bases from V and 5 bases from J; bases unmatched to any gene: 4. CDR1 DFQATT and CDR2 SNEGSKA come from the germline V gene (reference sequence). CDR3 protein: CSIAGGVETQYF. CDR3 in DNA: TGCAGTATAGCGGGAGGGGTGGAGACCCAGTACTTC.